These 16 T cell receptor beta chains were all obtained from the same sample, sequenced in a study of T cells in Graves' hyperthyroidism and ophthalmopathy. RNA transcripts gave rise to amplified TCR beta CDR3 regions. Initially, a first-round RT-PCR of the TCR CDR3 employed the HTBI primer set. Each CDR3 protein is one row after TCRdb ran MiXCR on the multiplex PCR reads. The table has about 400,000 distinct CDR3 sequences, 12% to 15% seen once; the top ten hold approximately 19%. The sample comprised blood. Every receptor here comes from a woman aged 55-69 years with Graves' ophthalmopathy.

There are a few counts of this clonotype. DNA for the CDR3: TGTGCCACACGGGCCCCCACAGGGTCTGGAAACACCATATATTTT. This translates into CATRAPTGSGNTIYF. The gene calls are TRBV10-3 and TRBJ1-3; D is perhaps TRBD1 (6 bases). With 10 bases removed from V and 1 base from J, the gap between germline ends came to 17 bases. The CDR3 runs 15 residues. Germline CDR1 reads ENHRY; CDR2 reads SYGVKD.

This clonotype was detected many times. The chain joins TRBV2 to TRBJ2-7; the match to TRBD2 covers 7 bases. The CDR3 length is 14 residues. Trimming cost V 0 bases and J 6 bases; bases outside gene matches: 5. Per germline, CDR1 SNHLY and CDR2 FYNNEI. CDR3 protein: CASSEAGGDREQYF. In nucleotides, the CDR3 is TGTGCCAGCAGTGAAGCGGGGGGGGACCGCGAGCAGTACTTC.

The J gene is TRBJ1-1, the V gene TRBV28; D is ambiguous. Germline CDR1 reads MDHEN; CDR2 reads SYDVKM. The CDR3 is made up of 14 amino acids. Trimming took off 5 bases at V and 1 base at J, with 11 bases between the two ends. The CDR3 bases are TGTGCCAGCAGTCTCCTGGGATGGAACACTGAAGCTTTCTTT. Amino acid sequence: CASSLLGWNTEAFF.

This clonotype showed up many times. This chain joins TRBV15 and TRBJ2-3, with D unclear. CDR1 and CDR2 (germline): LNHNV, YYDKDF (reference sequence). V lost 0 bases and J lost 2, with 15 bases in between. This CDR3 contains 17 residues. CDR3 sequence reads: CATSRDFDTSFTDTQYF. The CDR3 DNA follows: TGTGCCACCAGCAGAGATTTCGACACATCATTCACAGATACGCAGTATTTT. The full variable domain, its missing parts supplied by reference TRBV15 and TRBJ2-3, is DAMVIQNPRYQVTQFGKPVTLSCSQTLNHNVMYWYQQKSSQAPKLLFHYYDKDFNNEADTPDNFQSRRPNTSFCFLDIRSPGLGDTAMYLCATSRDFDTSFTDTQYFGPGTRLTVL.

In this sample, this clonotype turned up many times. The chain joins TRBV3-1 to TRBJ2-7, with 9 bases that match TRBD2. The V gene's germline CDR1 is LGHDT and CDR2 YNNKEL (reference sequence). V was pared by 4 bases and J by 5 bases, with 6 bases of the junction left unmatched. The CDR3 sequence is 14 residues long. As DNA, the CDR3 is TGTGCCAGCAGCCCCCTGGTAGCGGGAGACGAGCAGTACTTC. This codes for CASSPLVAGDEQYF.

This clonotype was detected only a few times. The V gene is TRBV3-1, the J gene TRBJ2-1; no definite D call. Trimming shortened V by 1 base and J by 3 bases, and 16 bases separated the two germline ends. The germline V gene has CDR1 LGHDT and CDR2 YNNKEL (reference sequence). The CDR3 contains 17 residues. CDR3 loop: CASSQGRISLIYNEQFF. The DNA for the CDR3 is TGTGCCAGCAGCCAAGGACGGATTTCACTAATCTACAATGAGCAGTTCTTC.

The chain employs TRBV12-3 or TRBV12-4 and TRBJ1-5, with D perhaps TRBD1 (6 bases). The germline V and J ends were trimmed by 5 bases and 4 bases, with 21 bases remaining between them. The CDR3 runs 17 residues. CDR3 region: CASSLTRGPWGNQPQHF. The DNA of the CDR3 is TGTGCCAGCAGTCTAACCAGGGGCCCCTGGGGGAATCAGCCCCAGCATTTT.

The chain is built from TRBV24-1 and TRBJ2-7, with a tentative D call TRBD1 (6 bases). The length of the CDR3 is 12 residues. The germline gives CDR1 KGHDR, CDR2 SFDVKD. V lost 5 bases and J lost 6, with 10 bases in between. Written as DNA, the CDR3 is TGTGCCACCAGTGCCACAGGGCTCGAGCAGTACTTC. The encoded protein is CATSATGLEQYF.

This clonotype was recorded many times. The CDR3 region is CSAAPGGYSPLHF. The CDR3 DNA reads as TGCAGTGCGGCCCCCGGGGGGTATTCACCCCTCCACTTT. This chain joins TRBV20-1 and TRBJ1-6, with a possible D match to TRBD1 (5 bases). This CDR3 is built from 13 residues. The V end was cut by 6 bases, the J end by 8 bases, with 14 bases between. Germline assignment: CDR1 DFQATT and CDR2 SNEGSKA (reference sequence).

This clonotype was detected ten times or more. The chain has TRBV28 and TRBJ2-1, with TRBD2 matching 8 bases. J gave up 4 bases and V 4 bases, and 12 bases lay outside the gene matches. CDR1 MDHEN and CDR2 SYDVKM come from the germline V gene. The CDR3 has 17 amino acids. The chain's CDR3 is CASSSPPGAGEYNEQFF. CDR3 DNA: TGTGCCAGCAGTTCCCCCCCAGGAGCGGGAGAATACAATGAGCAGTTCTTC.

The chain couples TRBV7-9 to TRBJ2-4; 10 bases map to TRBD1. The CDR3 extends over 12 amino acids. The V gene end was trimmed by 5 bases and the J gene end by 12 bases; junction bases not matched to a gene: 4. CDR1 is SEHNR, CDR2 FQNEAQ, per germline (reference sequence). The CDR3 nucleotides are TGTGCCAGCAGCGGCCGGGACAGGGGTCAGTACTTC. Protein product: CASSGRDRGQYF.

Note on this clonotype: One end of the junction is discordant with germline, which a read error may explain. The rearrangement links TRBV7-9 to TRBJ2-1; 11 nucleotides agree with TRBD1. The CDR3 extends over 15 amino acids. CDR1 is SEHNR and CDR2 is FQNEAQ in the germline V gene (reference sequence). CDR3 amino acids: CASSESGTGGNEQFF. The DNA of the CDR3 is TGCGCCAGCAGTGAGTCCGGGACAGGGGGCAATGAGCAGTTCTTC.

The V and J genes are TRBV10-3 and TRBJ2-7; 9 nucleotides agree with TRBD1. Germline V lookup: CDR1 ENHRY, CDR2 SYGVKD. V gave up 9 bases and J gave up 0 bases; unmatched junction bases: 6. This CDR3 is 14 amino acids long. CDR3 loop: CAIGQGLNSYEQYF. The CDR3 coding sequence is TGTGCCATAGGACAGGGGCTAAACTCCTACGAGCAGTACTTC.

This clonotype occurred many times. The chain uses TRBV3-1 and TRBJ2-1; TRBD2 aligns across 11 bases. Germline V gene sequence: CDR1 LGHDT, CDR2 YNNKEL (reference sequence). The trim removed 5 bases at V and 5 bases at J, leaving 5 bases unmatched. This CDR3 contains 15 residues. The CDR3, as DNA: TGTGCCAGCAGCTCTAGACTAGCGGGAAACAATGAGCAGTTCTTC. It specifies CASSSRLAGNNEQFF.

This clonotype was counted ten times or more. J is TRBJ1-1 and V is TRBV2; 9 bases fit TRBD1. This CDR3 contains 15 residues. Germline V gene lookup returns CDR1 SNHLY and CDR2 FYNNEI. V gave up 6 bases and J gave up 1 base; unmatched junction bases: 6. CDR3 protein: CASRPRQGGNTEAFF. CDR3 bases: TGTGCCAGCAGGCCTCGACAGGGGGGGAACACTGAAGCTTTCTTT.

This chain links TRBV2 with TRBJ2-2, with unresolved D. CDR3 length equals 19 residues. Germline loops: CDR1 SNHLY, CDR2 FYNNEI. Deletions cut 5 bases from V and 0 bases from J, with 22 bases between. The CDR3 spells CASSFGSLINSANTGELFF. The CDR3 region has the DNA TGTGCCAGCAGTTTCGGAAGTCTAATTAACAGCGCGAACACCGGGGAGCTGTTTTTT. Drawing the rest from reference TRBV2 and TRBJ2-2, the complete variable domain is EPEVTQTPSHQVTQMGQEVILRCVPISNHLYFYWYRQILGQKVEFLVSFYNNEISEKSEIFDDQFSVERPDGSNFTLKIRSTKLEDSAMYFCASSFGSLINSANTGELFFGEGSRLTVL.